These 4 T cell receptor beta chains originate from one sample sequenced in a study of blood T cell repertoires in COVID-19. The data were produced by immunoSEQ multiplex PCR, yet TCRdb's version contains in-frame clones alone and is incomplete. The sample lists approximately 440,000 clones; 90% were seen once. Material: PBMCs or T cells enriched from blood (not recorded which). Receptors originate from a man between 18 and 29 years old who had recovered from COVID-19.

This chain links TRBV5-1 with TRBJ2-7; 7 bases line up with TRBD2. The CDR3 length is 13 residues. The germline gives CDR1 SGHRS, CDR2 YFSETQ. V shed 3 bases and J 5 bases; nucleotides not matched to a gene: 5. The CDR3 loop is CASSSLGGDEQYF. The CDR3 nucleotides are TGCGCCAGCAGCTCTCTGGGGGGGGACGAGCAGTACTTC.

The chain employs TRBV4-1 and TRBJ2-7; perhaps TRBD2 as D (5 bases). V was clipped by 4 bases and J by 3 bases, with 19 bases between them. This CDR3 spans 16 amino acids. Per the germline V gene, CDR1 is MGHRA and CDR2 is YSYEKL. For the CDR3, the DNA is TGCGCCAGCAGCCGAGCGGCTAGGGTGCTTAACTACGAGCAGTACTTC. It codes for CASSRAARVLNYEQYF.

This clone has only a few counts. J is TRBJ2-7 and V is TRBV28; 8 nucleotides line up with TRBD2. CDR1 is MDHEN, CDR2 SYDVKM, per germline. The CDR3 has 15 amino acids. The V gene end was trimmed by 4 bases and the J gene end by 2 bases; junction bases not matched to a gene: 7. This CDR3 reads CASSSPAGVPYEQYF. In DNA form, the CDR3 reads TGTGCCAGCAGTTCCCCAGCGGGGGTACCCTACGAGCAGTACTTC.

In DNA, the CDR3 is TGTGCCAGCAGTTCCGAGCGCTACCGTCTCCAAGAGACCCAGTACTTC. Its protein is CASSSERYRLQETQYF. The rearrangement joins TRBV28 to TRBJ2-5; D gene unclear. V lost 4 bases to trimming and J lost 1 base, with 16 bases between them. This CDR3 contains 16 residues. Germline-derived CDR1 and CDR2 are MDHEN and SYDVKM.